This T cell receptor (beta chain) was recovered during a study of Ad26.COV2.S vaccination and SARS-CoV-2 variants. About the research overall: Donor allocation was to the COV1001 Ad26.COV2.S trial arm. Study-level points and caveats: The TCR-based breadth and depth measures might underestimate overall T cell responses. Non-spike TCR breadth was similar in vaccine and placebo recipients.

The treatment: 15 to 20 received Ad26.COV2.S at low or high dose, single or two shots; 5 received placebo; per-sample allocation not given. Sampling was done on day 63 after the first vaccine or placebo injection. This person who donated was an adult of 18-55 years in Boston. Some clones are missing from TCRdb's copy, which holds only in-frame ones; the method was immunoSEQ multiplex PCR. The table has 400,000 to 450,000 clones, 75% to 95% seen once. V shed 1 base and J shed 7 bases, with 11 bases lying between them. The CDR3 sequence is 14 residues long. Germline V gene lookup returns CDR1 SGHKS and CDR2 YYEKEE (reference sequence). With regard to this clone: What it binds is unknown.

The material sequenced was peripheral blood, taken in a trial of Ad26.COV2.S vaccine versus placebo. The sequence was obtained from a person aged 18 to 65 who received the Ad26.COV2.S COVID-19 vaccine or a placebo. The chain combines TRBV5-5 with TRBJ1-4, with D unresolved. The CDR3, as DNA: TGTGCCAGCAGCTTGACCCTGGGTGGTGAAAAACTGTTTTTT. It yields the protein CASSLTLGGEKLFF.